Each of the 18 T cell receptor beta chains below was sequenced from the same sample in a study of T cells after yellow fever vaccination. TCRdb re-derived calls from the 5' RACE reads in MiXCR, one entry per CDR3 protein. The sample holds 500,000 to 700,000 distinct CDR3 sequences, about 19% seen once. This sample comprised PBMCs, obtained 15 days after the yellow fever booster vaccination. The receptors were sampled from a man aged 25-40 years who received the YFV17D yellow fever vaccine.

A few counts support this clonotype. The CDR3 reads CASSFQRTSGRVETQYF. CDR3 coding DNA: TGTGCCAGTAGTTTCCAACGGACTAGCGGGAGGGTGGAGACCCAGTACTTC. The chain joins TRBV19 to TRBJ2-5, with 15 bases lining up with TRBD2. The CDR3 is made up of 17 amino acids. V lost 5 bases, J lost 5 bases, and 9 bases stayed unmatched. The germline V gene has CDR1 LNHDA and CDR2 SQIVND (reference sequence).

This clonotype was seen a handful of times. The chain employs TRBV20-1 and TRBJ1-5, with 7 bases fitting TRBD1. Per the germline V gene, CDR1 is DFQATT and CDR2 is SNEGSKA (reference sequence). The V gene end was trimmed by 3 bases and the J gene end by 2 bases; junction bases not matched to a gene: 7. This CDR3 has 15 residues. CDR3 in amino acids: CSARSAGGGNQPQHF. CDR3 sequence (DNA): TGCAGTGCTAGGTCGGCAGGGGGTGGCAATCAGCCCCAGCATTTT.

The gene calls are TRBV10-1 and TRBJ2-1; the D gene is possibly TRBD2 (6 bases). Deletions cut 3 bases from V and 3 bases from J, with 12 bases between. The CDR3 sequence is 15 residues long. Germline assignment: CDR1 WNHNN and CDR2 SYGVQD (reference sequence). The CDR3 DNA reads TGCGCCAGCAGTGACCATTGGGGACTCTACAATGAGCAGTTCTTC. Amino acids: CASSDHWGLYNEQFF.

J is TRBJ2-7 and V is TRBV7-8; 11 positions agree with TRBD1. The CDR3 extends over 14 amino acids. With V trimmed by 3 bases and J by 6 bases, 4 bases remained unmatched. Germline loops: CDR1 SGHVS, CDR2 FQNEAQ. The CDR3 DNA reads TGTGCCAGCAGCTTCCGGACAGGGGGCGGCGAGCAGTACTTC. It is translated as CASSFRTGGGEQYF.

The genes are TRBV10-3 and TRBJ2-1; TRBD2 matches 12 bases. V shed 4 bases, J shed 7 bases, and the junction held 8 bases outside the gene matches. Germline lookup yields CDR1 ENHRY and CDR2 SYGVKD. This CDR3 contains 16 residues. Here the CDR3 reads CAISGKTSGRRNEQFF. CDR3 DNA: TGTGCCATCAGTGGAAAGACTAGCGGGAGACGAAATGAGCAGTTCTTC.

This clonotype was seen more than once but under ten times. The chain is built from TRBV9 and TRBJ1-5, with D possibly being TRBD1 (5 bases). V was shortened by 0 bases and J by 5 bases, with 12 bases between the two germline ends. The germline gives CDR1 SGDLS, CDR2 YYNGEE. CDR3 size: 15 residues. The CDR3 here is CASSVDAGTDQPQHF. CDR3 DNA sequence: TGTGCCAGCAGCGTAGATGCAGGGACGGATCAGCCCCAGCATTTT.

The chain uses TRBV6-5 and TRBJ2-1; TRBD1 agrees at 8 bases. V shed 4 bases, J shed 8 bases, and the junction held 7 bases outside the gene matches. Germline assignment: CDR1 MNHEY and CDR2 SVGAGI. The CDR3 sequence is 14 residues long. In DNA, the CDR3 is TGTGCCAGCAGTTGGACAGGGAGGCGCGATGAGCAGTTCTTC. Its translation is CASSWTGRRDEQFF.

This clonotype has more than one count but fewer than ten. J is TRBJ2-7 and V is TRBV7-2; D is unclear. V dropped 2 bases and J dropped 4 bases, with 15 bases sitting between them. The CDR3 is 15 amino acids. The germline V gene has CDR1 SGHTA and CDR2 FQGNSA. CDR3 bases: TGTGCCAGCAGCTTAACCGTAGTCGAGATGTACGAGCAGTACTTC. It codes for CASSLTVVEMYEQYF.

The chain recombines TRBV21-1 with TRBJ2-1; the table names TRBD2, a call not compared with the DNA. TRBV21-1 is termed a pseudogene. This CDR3 region has 16 residues. CDR3 sequence: CASTRLAPNSYNEQFF. The CDR3 DNA reads TGTGCCAGCACCCGACTAGCGCCAAACTCCTACAATGAGCAGTTCTTC.

This clonotype appeared a few times. The chain employs TRBV7-6 and TRBJ2-5; TRBD1 matches at 8 bases. V shed 5 bases and J 9 bases; nucleotides not matched to a gene: 17. The CDR3 consists of 16 residues. CDR1 and CDR2 from the germline V gene are SGHVS and FNYEAQ. The CDR3 loop reads CASSLPDRTGISAQYF. The DNA of the CDR3 is TGTGCCAGCAGCCTGCCGGACAGGACAGGGATCTCGGCCCAGTACTTC.

This clonotype was seen a few times. The chain combines TRBV9 with TRBJ2-3, with no clear D. Germline CDR1 SGDLS, CDR2 YYNGEE. The CDR3 loop spans 15 amino acids. Trimming cost V 1 base and J 2 bases, with 11 bases left between them. In DNA, the CDR3 is TGTGCCAGCAGCGTATCCCCCAGACCCACAGATACGCAGTATTTT. This translates into CASSVSPRPTDTQYF.

The chain recombines TRBV29-1 with TRBJ2-7, with TRBD1 matching over 7 bases. CDR3 length: 13 residues. The germline V gene has CDR1 SQVTM and CDR2 ANQGSEA. V trimming: 4 bases; J trimming: 5 bases; junction bases outside the gene matches: 8. This CDR3 reads CSVAGQQGNEQYF. DNA of the CDR3: TGCAGCGTTGCCGGGCAACAGGGGAACGAGCAGTACTTC.

The chain couples TRBV6-2 or TRBV6-3 to TRBJ1-5; no clear D gene. This CDR3 comprises 17 residues. Trimming took 2 bases from V and 0 from J, leaving 14 bases between them. Germline V lookup: CDR1 MNHEY, CDR2 SVGEGT. The CDR3 is CASSYIGARYSNQPQHF. CDR3 bases: TGTGCCAGCAGTTACATTGGCGCCCGGTATAGCAATCAGCCCCAGCATTTT.

This clonotype was counted only a few times. The CDR3 protein is CSAPGTSNNEQFF. CDR3 DNA sequence: TGCAGTGCTCCCGGGACTAGTAATAATGAGCAGTTCTTC. The chain is built from TRBV20-1 and TRBJ2-1; 8 bases align to TRBD2. Per germline, CDR1 DFQATT and CDR2 SNEGSKA (reference sequence). The CDR3 length is 13 residues. Trimming removed 5 bases from V and 7 bases from J; junction bases left unmatched: 7.

This clonotype showed up just a few times. The chain links TRBV12-5 to TRBJ1-1; D gene uncertain. Germline assignment: CDR1 LGHNT and CDR2 FRNRAP. The CDR3 spans 11 residues. Trimming left V 7 bases short and J 1 base short, with 4 bases between. The CDR3: CASVRNTEAFF. For the CDR3, the DNA is TGTGCTAGTGTACGGAACACTGAAGCTTTCTTT.

This clonotype was seen a few times. This chain connects TRBV12-3 or TRBV12-4 to TRBJ1-5; TRBD1 matches 8 bases. The V and J ends lost 3 bases and 4 bases, in that order; junction bases with no gene match: 5. This CDR3 spans 15 amino acids. The CDR3 nucleotides read TGTGCCAGCAGTTTGAACAGGGGGGCAAATCAGCCCCAGCATTTT. This encodes CASSLNRGANQPQHF.

This clonotype was detected a few times. The chain combines TRBV4-2 with TRBJ2-7; TRBD2 might be the D (5 bases). The CDR3 totals 13 residues. The germline CDR1 and CDR2 sequences are LGHNA and YNFKEQ. With 4 bases removed from V and 3 bases from J, the gap between germline ends came to 10 bases. The CDR3 coding sequence is TGTGCCAGCAGCCCCCGGGGATTCTACGAGCAGTACTTC. This sequence encodes CASSPRGFYEQYF.

This chain joins TRBV12-3 or TRBV12-4 and TRBJ1-2, with D maybe TRBD1 (5 bases). The CDR3 has 15 residues. Trimming cost V 0 bases and J 4 bases, with 12 bases left between them. This CDR3 is CASSLAGQGPYGYTF. DNA for the CDR3: TGTGCCAGCAGTTTAGCGGGGCAGGGACCCTATGGCTACACCTTC.